The 31 T cell receptor beta chains in this list originate from one sample, sequenced in a study of control samples from healthy donors and cancer patients. Data came from immunoSEQ multiplex PCR; TCRdb stores just in-frame clones and leaves some out. The table has about 150,000 clones, 89% seen once. Sequencing was done on a sample of blood. These TCRs come from a man in his thirties or forties in good health.

This clone has only one observation. The chain uses TRBV9 and TRBJ2-5; 7 nucleotides line up with TRBD2. The CDR3 length is 14 residues. Germline CDR1 is SGDLS and CDR2 is YYNGEE. V lost 4 bases and J lost 1; bases outside the gene matches: 4. CDR3 in DNA: TGTGCCAGCAGCCCTGGACTAGGCCAAGAGACCCAGTACTTC. Its translation: CASSPGLGQETQYF.

This sequence joins TRBV13 and TRBJ2-5; 13 nucleotides align to TRBD2. The CDR3 has 20 residues. Trimming took 5 bases from V and 2 from J; bases not matched to a gene: 17. The germline V gene encodes CDR1 PRHDT and CDR2 FYEKMQ (reference sequence). The DNA of the CDR3 is TGTGCCAGCAGCCCCCCCCTACAGGGCGGACTAGCGGGGGAACAAGAGACCCAGTACTTC. It codes for CASSPPLQGGLAGEQETQYF.

The chain recombines TRBV11-3 with TRBJ2-1; the match to TRBD2 covers 7 bases. Per the germline V gene, CDR1 is SGHNT and CDR2 is YENEEA. This CDR3 contains 14 residues. The junction had 5 bases not matched to a gene; V was cut back by 5 bases and J by 4 bases. CDR3 amino acids: CASSARRGYNEQFF. CDR3 bases: TGTGCCAGCAGCGCCAGGCGGGGGTACAATGAGCAGTTCTTC. The full variable domain, rest sourced from reference TRBV11-3 and TRBJ2-1, is EAGVVQSPRYKIIEKKQPVAFWCNPISGHNTLYWYLQNLGQGPELLIRYENEEAVDDSQLPKDRFSAERLKGVDSTLKIQPAELGDSAVYLCASSARRGYNEQFFGPGTRLTVL.

The chain carries TRBV6-1 and TRBJ1-1; the D gene is possibly TRBD1 (5 bases). Between the trimmed V and J ends, which lost 3 bases and 1 base, there was a span of 9 bases. CDR1 is MNHNS, CDR2 SASEGT, per germline. This CDR3 has 14 amino acids. The CDR3 DNA is TGTGCCAGCAGTGAGGCCGGGGGGAACACTGAAGCTTTCTTT. This codes for CASSEAGGNTEAFF.

Comments on this clone: Other DNA sequences in this sample translate to the same CDR3. The gene calls are TRBV20-1 and TRBJ2-7, with 10 bases matching TRBD1. There are 11 residues in the CDR3. Germline lookup yields CDR1 DFQATT and CDR2 SNEGSKA (reference sequence). Trimming removed 7 bases from V and 6 bases from J; junction bases left unmatched: 3. CDR3 DNA sequence: TGCAGTGGACAGGGGGCGAGCGAGCAGTACTTC. Protein: CSGQGASEQYF.

As DNA, the CDR3 is TGTGCCAGCAGCCCTAAAACTAGCGGGAGGTCGTACGAGCAGTACTTC. Its protein product is CASSPKTSGRSYEQYF. V is TRBV11-3 and J is TRBJ2-7; 12 positions match TRBD2. Per the germline V gene, CDR1 is SGHNT and CDR2 is YENEEA. The CDR3 is 16 amino acids. J was trimmed by 4 bases and V by 5 bases; bases with no gene match: 9.

The rearrangement links TRBV24-1 to TRBJ2-2, with 8 bases that match TRBD1. Germline V gives CDR1 KGHDR, CDR2 SFDVKD. Unmatched junction bases numbered 5, after V lost 0 bases and J lost 3 bases. The CDR3 contains 17 residues. CDR3 in DNA: TGTGCCACCAGTGATTTGGGGACAGGAGATTACACCGGGGAGCTGTTTTTT. Residues: CATSDLGTGDYTGELFF.

The chain carries TRBV2 and TRBJ2-5; no reliable D call. The CDR3 is 13 amino acids. CDR1 is SNHLY and CDR2 is FYNNEI in the germline V gene. Trimming left V 7 bases short and J 2 bases short, with 11 bases between. CDR3 region: CASTALRQETQYF. The CDR3 coding sequence is TGTGCCAGCACTGCCCTTAGGCAAGAGACCCAGTACTTC. The variable domain in full, completed from reference TRBV2 and TRBJ2-5, reads EPEVTQTPSHQVTQMGQEVILRCVPISNHLYFYWYRQILGQKVEFLVSFYNNEISEKSEIFDDQFSVERPDGSNFTLKIRSTKLEDSAMYFCASTALRQETQYFGPGTRLLVL.

The chain carries TRBV7-2 and TRBJ2-2; perhaps D is TRBD1 or TRBD2 (5 bases each). CDR3 length equals 14 residues. Germline V gives CDR1 SGHTA, CDR2 FQGNSA. Deletions cut 8 bases from V and 2 bases from J, with 12 bases between. The CDR3 DNA is TGTGCCAGCTCCCGGGGCGCAAACACCGGGGAGCTGTTTTTT. Its protein product is CASSRGANTGELFF.

The chain recombines TRBV5-4 with TRBJ2-7, with a weak D call TRBD1 (6 bases). This CDR3 has 14 amino acids. Trimming stripped 2 bases from V and 2 bases from J, with 11 bases between. Germline V gene sequence: CDR1 SGHNT, CDR2 YYREEE (reference sequence). CDR3 sequence: CASSFLGAPYEQYF. Written as DNA, the CDR3 is TGTGCCAGCAGCTTTTTGGGGGCCCCCTACGAGCAGTACTTC.

The CDR3 coding sequence is TGTGCCAGCAGCGATTACTCTCACGGAAACATTCAGTACTTC. As protein: CASSDYSHGNIQYF. The chain uses TRBV9 and TRBJ2-4; D is uncertain. The germline V gene has CDR1 SGDLS and CDR2 YYNGEE. CDR3 length: 14 residues. V dropped 3 bases and J dropped 6 bases, with 13 bases sitting between them. The full variable domain, its missing parts supplied by reference TRBV9 and TRBJ2-4, is DSGVTQTPKHLITATGQRVTLRCSPRSGDLSVYWYQQSLDQGLQFLIQYYNGEERAKGNILERFSAQQFPDLHSELNLSSLELGDSALYFCASSDYSHGNIQYFGAGTRLSVL.

The chain links TRBV4-3 to TRBJ1-5, with a weak D call TRBD1 (5 bases). Germline lookup yields CDR1 LGHNA and CDR2 YSLEER. This CDR3 region has 17 residues. The V and J ends lost 4 bases and 2 bases respectively, with 18 bases between them. The CDR3 loop reads CASSPGAGNFGNQPQHF. CDR3 DNA: TGCGCCAGCAGCCCTGGTGCAGGGAATTTCGGCAATCAGCCCCAGCATTTT.

This chain uses TRBV5-5 with TRBJ2-3; weak D call: TRBD2 (6 bases). Trimming left V 4 bases short and J 1 base short, with 13 bases between. Germline V lookup: CDR1 SGHKS, CDR2 YYEKEE (reference sequence). The CDR3 runs to 15 residues. CDR3 sequence: CASSGGEERTDTQYF. The CDR3 DNA reads TGTGCCAGCAGCGGCGGGGAAGAACGCACAGATACGCAGTATTTT.

The chain carries TRBV7-9 and TRBJ2-5, with D maybe TRBD2 (5 bases). Germline CDR1 is SEHNR and CDR2 is FQNEAQ (reference sequence). V lost 5 bases, J lost 0 bases, and 13 bases lay in between. The CDR3 is 15 residues long. CDR3 region: CASSLTRGYQETQYF. In DNA, the CDR3 is TGTGCCAGCAGCCTCACGCGAGGGTACCAAGAGACCCAGTACTTC. The full variable domain, its missing parts supplied by reference TRBV7-9 and TRBJ2-5, is DTGVSQNPRHKITKRGQNVTFRCDPISEHNRLYWYRQTLGQGPEFLTYFQNEAQLEKSRLLSDRFSAERPKGSFSTLEIQRTEQGDSAMYLCASSLTRGYQETQYFGPGTRLLVL.

This chain joins TRBV19 and TRBJ2-3, with 8 bases that match TRBD1. This CDR3 contains 16 residues. Per the germline V gene, CDR1 is LNHDA and CDR2 is SQIVND (reference sequence). After removal of 5 bases from V and 0 bases from J, the junction contained 7 bases not matched to a gene. CDR3 amino acids: CASSAQGAFSTDTQYF. In DNA, the CDR3 is TGTGCCAGTAGTGCGCAGGGGGCCTTTAGCACAGATACGCAGTATTTT.

This clone was observed a handful of times. The V call is TRBV7-9, the J call TRBJ2-7; TRBD2 matches 10 bases. V lost 4 bases to trimming and J lost 4 bases; unmatched junction nucleotides: 4. The CDR3 length is 14 residues. From germline, CDR1 is SEHNR and CDR2 FQNEAQ (reference sequence). CDR3 sequence reads: CASSSLAGVYEQYF. CDR3 DNA sequence: TGTGCCAGCAGCTCCCTAGCGGGAGTTTACGAGCAGTACTTC.

The chain is built from TRBV6-6 and TRBJ2-7; the match to TRBD1 covers 8 bases. The CDR3 covers 16 residues. Per germline, CDR1 MNHNY and CDR2 SVGAGI (reference sequence). V trimming: 2 bases; J trimming: 3 bases; junction bases outside the gene matches: 9. The CDR3 DNA reads TGTGCCAGCAGTTACGCGGGACACAGGGGGGACTACGAGCAGTACTTC. It translates to CASSYAGHRGDYEQYF.

This clone is labeled medium-sized. The chain joins TRBV30 to TRBJ1-6; maybe TRBD1 (6 bases). The CDR3 totals 18 residues. The V and J ends lost 3 bases and 5 bases respectively, with 23 bases between them. The germline gives CDR1 GTSNPN, CDR2 SVGIG (reference sequence). The CDR3 spells CAWRLPGAGRTNNSPLHF. The CDR3 DNA is TGTGCCTGGAGGCTGCCGGGGGCAGGGCGAACTAATAATTCACCCCTCCACTTT.

J is TRBJ2-1 and V is TRBV29-1; a possible D gene is TRBD2 (6 bases). This CDR3 has 14 residues. V gave up 3 bases and J gave up 4 bases, with 13 bases separating them. Germline values: CDR1 SQVTM, CDR2 ANQGSEA. This CDR3 is CSVEGDSVYNEQFF. The CDR3 DNA reads TGCAGCGTTGAGGGGGACTCCGTATACAATGAGCAGTTCTTC.

Here the CDR3 DNA reads TGTGCCAGCAGCCCCTCAACTGAAGCTTTCTTT. The encoded protein is CASSPSTEAFF. The chain has TRBV7-2 and TRBJ1-1; no clear D gene. V lost 5 bases and J lost 5, with 6 bases in between. The CDR3 contains 11 residues. The germline gives CDR1 SGHTA, CDR2 FQGNSA.

The V call is TRBV30, the J call TRBJ1-6; weak D call: TRBD1 (6 bases). The V gene lost 3 bases and the J gene lost 10 bases, with 19 bases spanning the gap. CDR1 and CDR2 from the germline V gene are GTSNPN and SVGIG (reference sequence). This CDR3 contains 15 residues. In nucleotides, the CDR3 is TGTGCCTGGAGGCATCCTAGGGGGGGGAACTCACCCCTCCACTTT. This encodes CAWRHPRGGNSPLHF.

The gene calls are TRBV6-5 and TRBJ1-3; D is uncertain. This CDR3 is 16 amino acids long. V lost 0 bases, J lost 0 bases, and 9 bases lay in between. Germline-derived CDR1 and CDR2 are MNHEY and SVGAGI. The CDR3 sequence is CASSYSGPYSGNTIYF. The CDR3 nucleotides are TGTGCCAGCAGTTACTCCGGGCCGTACTCTGGAAACACCATATATTTT.

This rearrangement joins TRBV19 to TRBJ1-6; D not resolved. Germline V lookup: CDR1 LNHDA, CDR2 SQIVND (reference sequence). Deletions cut 4 bases from V and 7 bases from J, with 11 bases between. The CDR3 contains 14 residues. The CDR3 is CASSTAPRNSPLHF. DNA of the CDR3: TGTGCCAGTAGTACCGCCCCGAGGAATTCACCCCTCCACTTT. Full variable domain (rest looked up from reference TRBV19 and TRBJ1-6): DGGITQSPKYLFRKEGQNVTLSCEQNLNHDAMYWYRQDPGQGLRLIYYSQIVNDFQKGDIAEGYSVSREKKESFPLTVTSAQKNPTAFYLCASSTAPRNSPLHFGNGTRLTVT.

The J gene is TRBJ1-1, the V gene TRBV6-5; a possible D gene is TRBD1 (6 bases). Germline CDR1 reads MNHEY; CDR2 reads SVGAGI. V lost 2 bases and J lost 4, with 11 bases in between. The CDR3 has 14 residues. The CDR3 loop is CASSYEKGGTEAFF. The CDR3 DNA is TGTGCCAGCAGTTACGAAAAGGGGGGCACTGAAGCTTTCTTT.

V gene TRBV9 combines with J gene TRBJ2-3; the match to TRBD2 covers 9 bases. The CDR3 runs to 17 residues. V shed 1 base, J shed 1 base, and the junction held 7 bases outside the gene matches. The germline gives CDR1 SGDLS, CDR2 YYNGEE. Here the CDR3 reads CASSVSGGRGGTDTQYF. The DNA of the CDR3 is TGTGCCAGCAGCGTAAGCGGGGGGCGTGGGGGCACAGATACGCAGTATTTT.

Notes on this clone: The same CDR3 is also encoded by other DNA sequences in this sample. This chain connects TRBV6-4 to TRBJ2-6; TRBD1 might be the D (6 bases). CDR3 length equals 15 residues. Per the germline V gene, CDR1 is MRHNA and CDR2 is SNTAGT. V shed 0 bases and J shed 4 bases, with 7 bases lying between them. This CDR3 is CASSDSRGGANVLTF. The CDR3 DNA reads as TGTGCCAGCAGTGACTCGAGGGGGGGGGCCAACGTCCTGACTTTC.

The J gene is TRBJ1-5, the V gene TRBV7-2, with D possibly being TRBD1 (6 bases). Per germline, CDR1 SGHTA and CDR2 FQGNSA. CDR3 length: 15 amino acids. Trimming took off 5 bases at V and 6 bases at J, with 17 bases between the two ends. The CDR3 spells CASSSLPWGPQPQHF. The CDR3 coding sequence is TGTGCCAGCAGCAGCCTCCCTTGGGGGCCTCAGCCCCAGCATTTT. The full variable domain, in which reference TRBV7-2 and TRBJ1-5 provide the parts outside the CDR3, is GAGVSQSPSNKVTEKGKDVELRCDPISGHTALYWYRQSLGQGLEFLIYFQGNSAPDKSGLPSDRFSAERTGGSVSTLTIQRTQQEDSAVYLCASSSLPWGPQPQHFGDGTRLSIL.

The genes are TRBV29-1 and TRBJ1-4; maybe TRBD1 (5 bases). Germline V gives CDR1 SQVTM, CDR2 ANQGSEA. V dropped 4 bases and J dropped 5 bases, with 8 bases sitting between them. The CDR3 has 12 amino acids. CDR3: CSVGRGNEKLFF. CDR3 DNA sequence: TGCAGCGTTGGCCGGGGGAATGAAAAACTGTTTTTT.

V is TRBV6-1 and J is TRBJ1-5; the D gene is possibly TRBD1 (5 bases). Germline CDR1 is MNHNS and CDR2 is SASEGT. CDR3 length: 17 amino acids. The V and J ends lost 4 bases and 0 bases respectively, with 16 bases between them. The CDR3 coding sequence is TGTGCCAGCAGTGGAACGGGACGGATACTTAGCAATCAGCCCCAGCATTTT. It is translated as CASSGTGRILSNQPQHF.

This clone was seen a handful of times. The CDR3 protein is CASSFERPQEQYF. CDR3 coding DNA: TGTGCCAGCAGCTTCGAGCGGCCTCAGGAGCAGTACTTC. The V call is TRBV11-2, the J call TRBJ2-7; possibly TRBD2 for D (5 bases). The CDR3 has 13 amino acids. V dropped 3 bases and J dropped 7 bases, with 13 bases sitting between them. The V gene's germline CDR1 is SGHAT and CDR2 FQNNGV.

The chain is built from TRBV4-3 and TRBJ2-3, with 11 positions matching TRBD2. Trimming cost V 0 bases and J 4 bases; bases outside gene matches: 6. Per the germline V gene, CDR1 is LGHNA and CDR2 is YSLEER. The CDR3 runs to 17 residues. CDR3 nucleotides: TGCGCCAGCAGCCAAGAGGTAGCGGGGGGGTTCGCAGATACGCAGTATTTT. It yields the protein CASSQEVAGGFADTQYF.